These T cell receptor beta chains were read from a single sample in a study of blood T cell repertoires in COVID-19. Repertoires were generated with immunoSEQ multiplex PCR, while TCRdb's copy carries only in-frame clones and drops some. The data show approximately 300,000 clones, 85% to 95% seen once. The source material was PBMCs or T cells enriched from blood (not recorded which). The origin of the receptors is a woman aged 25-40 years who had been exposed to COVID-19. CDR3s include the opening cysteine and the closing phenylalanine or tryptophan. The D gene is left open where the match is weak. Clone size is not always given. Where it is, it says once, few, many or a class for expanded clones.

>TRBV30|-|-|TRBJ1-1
TGTGCCTGGAGCGATCCCAGGGCTGAAGCTTTCTTT
CAWSDPRAEAFF
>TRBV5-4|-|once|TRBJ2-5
TGTGCCAGCAGCCGAGATCTATCAGAGACCCAGTACTTC
CASSRDLSETQYF
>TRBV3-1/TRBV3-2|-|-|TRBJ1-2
TGTGCCAGCAGTCCCTCGGGGAACTATGGCTACACCTTC
CASSPSGNYGYTF
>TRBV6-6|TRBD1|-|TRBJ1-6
TGTGCCAGCAGTCATAGGACAGGGGGGTTTGGGTCCCTCCACTTT
CASSHRTGGFGSLHF
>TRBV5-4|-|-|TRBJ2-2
TGTGCCAGCAGTGCCCCCGGGACAATAAGGGGGGAGCTGTTTTTT
CASSAPGTIRGELFF
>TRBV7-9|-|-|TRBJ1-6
TGTGCCAGCAGCTTCGACAGTACCAATTCACCCCTCCACTTT
CASSFDSTNSPLHF
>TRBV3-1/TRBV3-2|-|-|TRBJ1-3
TGTGCCAGCAGCCAAGATTCCCGCGAAGTACCCATATATTTT
CASSQDSREVPIYF
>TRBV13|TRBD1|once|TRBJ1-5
TGTGCCAGCACCCAAGGGGGCGGTTATAGCAATCAGCCCCAGCATTTT
CASTQGGGYSNQPQHF
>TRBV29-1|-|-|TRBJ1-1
TGCAGCGTTGACATCAGGGTTGCGCGGACTGAAGCTTTCTTT
CSVDIRVARTEAFF
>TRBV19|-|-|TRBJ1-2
TGTGCCAGTAGGACAGAGTCCTTCTATGGCTACACCTTC
CASRTESFYGYTF